Shown below are 25 T cell receptor beta chains from a single sample sequenced in a study of T cell repertoires in cytomegalovirus infection. In TCRdb, the reads were re-called with MiXCR into one record per CDR3 protein. The table includes approximately 130,000 distinct CDR3 sequences, 7.5% to 9% detected once. Sequencing was done on a sample of PBMCs. Source of these receptors: a human donor in good health (CMV status not recorded). Some clones in this sample may be carry-over from other donors' samples.

This clonotype was picked up a small number of times. This rearrangement joins TRBV7-3 to TRBJ2-3; TRBD2 matches 7 bases. The V segment lost 2 bases and the J segment 2 bases; nucleotides outside the gene matches: 4. CDR3 length equals 15 residues. Germline CDR1 SGHTA, CDR2 FQGTGA. For the CDR3, the DNA is TGTGCCAGCAGCTTACGAGCGGGGTACACAGATACGCAGTATTTT. It is translated as CASSLRAGYTDTQYF.

This clonotype has only a few counts. The V and J genes are TRBV3-1 and TRBJ2-3; no firm D call. Per germline, CDR1 LGHDT and CDR2 YNNKEL (reference sequence). The CDR3 has 13 amino acids. V lost 1 base to trimming and J lost 8 bases, with 10 bases between them. The CDR3 here is CASSQVDISTQYF. The CDR3 nucleotides read TGTGCCAGCAGCCAAGTTGACATCAGTACGCAGTATTTT.

This clonotype was counted ten times or more. The V and J genes are TRBV28 and TRBJ2-7, with D unclear. This CDR3 spans 11 amino acids. Trimming took 6 bases from V and 5 from J, leaving 8 bases between them. CDR1 and CDR2 (germline): MDHEN, SYDVKM. CDR3 sequence reads: CASSRLDEQYF. The CDR3 DNA reads as TGTGCCAGCAGCCGCCTGGACGAGCAGTACTTC. Looking up the rest from reference TRBV28 and TRBJ2-7 gives the full variable domain: DVKVTQSSRYLVKRTGEKVFLECVQDMDHENMFWYRQDPGLGLRLIYFSYDVKMKEKGDIPEGYSVSREKKERFSLILESASTNQTSMYLCASSRLDEQYFGPGTRLTVT.

This clonotype was seen only a few times. The genes are TRBV5-1 and TRBJ1-1, with no clear D. The CDR3 length is 15 residues. Germline V gene lookup returns CDR1 SGHRS and CDR2 YFSETQ. Deletions cut 4 bases from V and 1 base from J, with 14 bases between. CDR3 DNA: TGCGCCAGCAGCCCGGTGAGTGGGCCGAACACTGAAGCTTTCTTT. This translates into CASSPVSGPNTEAFF.

This clonotype was seen a handful of times. The V call is TRBV5-6, the J call TRBJ2-1; 10 bases match TRBD1. Trimming at V came to 0 bases and at J to 4 bases, leaving 7 bases not matched to a gene. Germline-derived CDR1 and CDR2 are SGHDT and YYEEEE. The CDR3 contains 17 residues. DNA of the CDR3: TGTGCCAGCAGCTTGGGACCCCCGGGACAGGGGTACAATGAGCAGTTCTTC. Its protein product is CASSLGPPGQGYNEQFF. Full variable domain (rest looked up from reference TRBV5-6 and TRBJ2-1): DAGVTQSPTHLIKTRGQQVTLRCSPKSGHDTVSWYQQALGQGPQFIFQYYEEEERQRGNFPDRFSGHQFPNYSSELNVNALLLGDSALYLCASSLGPPGQGYNEQFFGPGTRLTVL.

In this sample, this clonotype turned up many times. The V call is TRBV7-9, the J call TRBJ1-1; the D gene is possibly TRBD1 (5 bases). Germline CDR1 SEHNR, CDR2 FQNEAQ (reference sequence). The CDR3 is 15 amino acids. V dropped 5 bases and J dropped 1 base, with 14 bases sitting between them. The CDR3 here is CASSGGGGSNTEAFF. CDR3 nucleotides: TGTGCCAGCAGCGGGGGGGGGGGGTCGAACACTGAAGCTTTCTTT.

The chain couples TRBV28 to TRBJ1-1; D is ambiguous. V was cut by 8 bases and J by 4 bases, with 17 bases left in between. Germline assignment: CDR1 MDHEN and CDR2 SYDVKM. The CDR3 runs to 14 residues. Written as DNA, the CDR3 is TGTGCCAGCCGGGAGGGAGGTGAGGTCACTGAAGCTTTCTTT. Amino acid sequence: CASREGGEVTEAFF.

The J gene is TRBJ1-1, the V gene TRBV2; D uncertain. The CDR3 totals 13 residues. CDR1 SNHLY and CDR2 FYNNEI come from the germline V gene. Trimming left V 6 bases short and J 3 bases short, with 11 bases between. The DNA of the CDR3 is TGTGCCAGCAGAAAGCCGGGAGACACTGAAGCTTTCTTT. Translated: CASRKPGDTEAFF.

This clonotype was found many times. The chain joins TRBV6-5 to TRBJ2-1; 8 bases fit TRBD2. The trim removed 4 bases at V and 9 bases at J, leaving 2 bases unmatched. This CDR3 contains 12 residues. Germline V gene lookup returns CDR1 MNHEY and CDR2 SVGAGI. The CDR3: CASSSAGGEQFF. DNA for the CDR3: TGTGCCAGCAGTTCTGCGGGGGGTGAGCAGTTCTTC.

In its sample, this clonotype was seen many times. This sequence joins TRBV5-5 and TRBJ1-4, with D perhaps TRBD1 (5 bases). The CDR3 runs to 14 residues. CDR1 is SGHKS, CDR2 YYEKEE, per germline (reference sequence). Trimming left V 5 bases short and J 5 bases short, with 13 bases between. The CDR3 here is CASRNGQPNEKLFF. CDR3 nucleotide sequence: TGTGCCAGCAGAAACGGACAACCGAATGAAAAACTGTTTTTT. The complete variable domain, with remaining parts taken from reference TRBV5-5 and TRBJ1-4, reads DAGVTQSPTHLIKTRGQQVTLRCSPISGHKSVSWYQQVLGQGPQFIFQYYEKEERGRGNFPDRFSARQFPNYSSELNVNALLLGDSALYLCASRNGQPNEKLFFGSGTQLSVL.

This clonotype was counted many times. CDR3 sequence (DNA): TGTGCCAGCAGTTTAACCCCTAACTATGGCTACACCTTC. Protein product: CASSLTPNYGYTF. This rearrangement joins TRBV12-3 or TRBV12-4 to TRBJ1-2; D unclear. The CDR3 spans 13 residues. V was clipped by 2 bases and J by 0 bases, with 4 bases between them.

V usage is TRBV6-5 and J usage is TRBJ1-1; D perhaps matches TRBD1 (5 bases). The length of the CDR3 is 17 residues. The V and J ends lost 6 bases and 1 base respectively, with 21 bases between them. Germline CDR1 reads MNHEY; CDR2 reads SVGAGI. This CDR3 reads CASSPLRSGGGNTEAFF. The CDR3 DNA is TGTGCCAGCAGCCCCCTCAGGTCGGGGGGGGGGAACACTGAAGCTTTCTTT.

This clonotype was counted at least ten times. The genes are TRBV6-1 and TRBJ2-1; 13 positions agree with TRBD2. In germline, CDR1 is MNHNS, CDR2 SASEGT. The V gene end was trimmed by 1 base and the J gene end by 6 bases; junction bases not matched to a gene: 6. The CDR3 contains 17 residues. The CDR3 nucleotides are TGTGCCAGCAGTGAAGGAAGGGGACTAGCGGGGTCCAATGAGCAGTTCTTC. Protein: CASSEGRGLAGSNEQFF.

This clonotype was counted many times. This chain links TRBV5-1 with TRBJ1-2; D unclear. From germline, CDR1 is SGHRS and CDR2 YFSETQ. Trimming removed 0 bases at V and 4 bases at J, with 10 bases between. This CDR3 spans 14 amino acids. As DNA, the CDR3 is TGCGCCAGCAGCTTGGGGACCTCTTCCTATGGCTACACCTTC. Translated, it gives CASSLGTSSYGYTF.

This clonotype was counted at least ten times. The chain links TRBV7-9 to TRBJ2-6; 7 positions match TRBD1. Trimming cost V 3 bases and J 2 bases; bases outside gene matches: 4. Germline V gene lookup returns CDR1 SEHNR and CDR2 FQNEAQ (reference sequence). The CDR3 has 16 amino acids. The CDR3 region is CASSLTTGAGANVLTF. The CDR3 DNA is TGTGCCAGCAGCTTGACTACAGGGGCTGGGGCCAACGTCCTGACTTTC.

This rearrangement joins TRBV29-1 to TRBJ2-7; no firm D call. Germline CDR1 is SQVTM and CDR2 is ANQGSEA. The V end lost 6 bases, the J end lost 2 bases, and 11 bases lay between the germline ends. CDR3 length equals 12 residues. This CDR3 is CSVMMGTYEQYF. Written as DNA, the CDR3 is TGCAGCGTCATGATGGGGACCTACGAGCAGTACTTC.

The chain links TRBV10-3 to TRBJ1-3, with no clear D. In germline, CDR1 is ENHRY, CDR2 SYGVKD. The CDR3 is 11 residues long. The V and J ends lost 7 bases and 8 bases respectively, with 9 bases between them. CDR3 residues: CAITPGDTIYF. CDR3 DNA: TGTGCCATCACCCCGGGTGACACCATATATTTT.

This clonotype was seen just once. The genes are TRBV19 and TRBJ2-1, with 9 positions matching TRBD1. CDR1 is LNHDA, CDR2 SQIVND, per germline (reference sequence). CDR3 length: 16 amino acids. V shed 5 bases, J shed 2 bases, and the junction held 7 bases outside the gene matches. The CDR3 DNA is TGTGCCAGTAGTCATCGGGGGACAGGGACCTACAATGAGCAGTTCTTC. Translated: CASSHRGTGTYNEQFF.

There are many counts of this clonotype. V usage is TRBV7-2 and J usage is TRBJ2-5; 7 positions match TRBD2. The junction had 9 bases not matched to a gene; V was cut back by 6 bases and J by 5 bases. This CDR3 is 14 amino acids long. Germline V gene sequence: CDR1 SGHTA, CDR2 FQGNSA. CDR3 DNA sequence: TGTGCCAGCAGTACCCGACTAGCTGGGGAGACCCAGTACTTC. It translates to CASSTRLAGETQYF.

This clonotype appeared many times. The V gene is TRBV7-2, the J gene TRBJ1-2; D possibly corresponds to TRBD1 (5 bases). CDR3 size: 16 residues. Trimming took 3 bases from V and 8 from J, leaving 22 bases between them. The germline V gene has CDR1 SGHTA and CDR2 FQGNSA. The CDR3 sequence is CASSFEFSGTDSGYTF. As DNA, the CDR3 is TGTGCCAGCAGCTTCGAATTCTCCGGGACGGACTCCGGCTACACCTTC.

This clonotype was detected ten times or more. The CDR3 loop reads CASSQDRVSPLHF. In DNA form, the CDR3 reads TGCGCCAGCAGCCAGGACAGAGTATCACCCCTCCACTTT. V usage is TRBV4-1 and J usage is TRBJ1-6; a weak D match, TRBD1 (6 bases). The CDR3 consists of 13 residues. The germline V gene has CDR1 MGHRA and CDR2 YSYEKL. V dropped 3 bases and J dropped 10 bases, with 10 bases sitting between them.

This clonotype has a count of ten or more. CDR3 in amino acids: CASSYRDAYEQYF. CDR3 coding DNA: TGTGCCAGCAGTTACAGGGACGCCTACGAGCAGTACTTC. The gene calls are TRBV6-6 and TRBJ2-7; D tentatively fits TRBD1 or TRBD2 (5 bases each). This CDR3 comprises 13 residues. Germline-derived CDR1 and CDR2 are MNHNY and SVGAGI (reference sequence). V gave up 2 bases and J gave up 2 bases, with 7 bases separating them.

In its sample, this clonotype was seen many times. The genes are TRBV11-2 and TRBJ1-5; 9 bases fit TRBD1. CDR1 and CDR2 from the germline V gene are SGHAT and FQNNGV. There are 15 residues in the CDR3. J gave up 5 bases and V 5 bases, and 7 bases lay outside the gene matches. The CDR3 coding sequence is TGTGCCAGCAGCCCGGGACAGGGAAAAGATCAGCCCCAGCATTTT. Amino acids: CASSPGQGKDQPQHF.

This clonotype has at least ten counts. The chain combines TRBV7-9 with TRBJ1-2; D is perhaps TRBD1 (5 bases). This CDR3 contains 15 residues. The germline V gene encodes CDR1 SEHNR and CDR2 FQNEAQ (reference sequence). V was trimmed by 5 bases and J by 6 bases, leaving 19 bases between them. The CDR3 DNA reads as TGTGCCAGCAGCGCGAACGTCGCAGGGTCGGATGGCTACACCTTC. Translating gives CASSANVAGSDGYTF.

This clonotype was found once. Being one base from a much bigger clone, this may be a read error. The CDR3 nucleotides are TGTGCCAGCAGCGTAGGTTTTAGGGGCTTGACCGGGGAGCTGCTTTTT. It codes for CASSVGFRGLTGELLF. This chain joins TRBV9 and TRBJ2-2; the D gene could be TRBD1 or TRBD2 (5 bases each). The CDR3 runs to 16 residues. Germline lookup yields CDR1 SGDLS and CDR2 YYNGEE.